This T cell receptor (beta chain) was sequenced in a study of T cells in localized non-small cell lung cancer. General study points: In adjacent lung, a median about 50 of the top 100 tumor clones were found.

The protocol was immunoSEQ multiplex PCR, while the TCRdb copy is restricted to in-frame clones and leaves out a portion. The sample includes almost 40,000 clones, around 75% seen only once; the top ten take roughly 36%. This CDR3 contains 15 residues. The germline CDR1 and CDR2 sequences are MNHNS and SASEGT. V dropped 3 bases and J dropped 3 bases, with 15 bases sitting between them. For this clone: Its target is unknown.

Material: PBMCs, obtained before any cancer treatment. The origin of this receptor is a woman between 35 and 75 years old with stage II squamous cell lung carcinoma. The V call is TRBV6-1, the J call TRBJ2-7; D is perhaps TRBD1 (5 bases). The CDR3 nucleotides read TGTGCCAGCAGTGACAACTGGGGCCGAAGCTACGAGCAGTACGTC. It yields the protein CASSDNWGRSYEQYV.